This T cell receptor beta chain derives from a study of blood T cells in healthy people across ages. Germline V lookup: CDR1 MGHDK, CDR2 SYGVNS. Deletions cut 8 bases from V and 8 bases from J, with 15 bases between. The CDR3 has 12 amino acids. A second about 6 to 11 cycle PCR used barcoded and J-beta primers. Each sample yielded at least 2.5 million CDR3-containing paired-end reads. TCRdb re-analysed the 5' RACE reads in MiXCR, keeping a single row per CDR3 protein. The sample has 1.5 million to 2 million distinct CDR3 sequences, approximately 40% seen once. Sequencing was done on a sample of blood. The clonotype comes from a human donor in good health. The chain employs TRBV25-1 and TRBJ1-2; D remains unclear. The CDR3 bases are TGTGCCAGCGGTAAACCTGTAGGAGGCTACACCTTC. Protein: CASGKPVGGYTF.